Listed here are 17 T cell receptor beta chains from one sample, sequenced in a study of response to subunit inactivated influenza vaccine. TCRdb re-analysed the RT-PCR reads in MiXCR, keeping a single row per CDR3 protein. The data contain fewer than 700,000 distinct CDR3 sequences, under 15% of them singletons. This material consisted of PBMCs from blood, taken 40 to 50 days after vaccination. Receptors originate from a middle-aged man who received an inactivated influenza vaccine.

The sample holds many counts of this clonotype. The chain links TRBV20-1 to TRBJ2-3, with unresolved D. The CDR3 is made up of 15 amino acids. The V end lost 6 bases, the J end lost 4 bases, and 20 bases lay between the germline ends. Germline V gene sequence: CDR1 DFQATT, CDR2 SNEGSKA (reference sequence). The CDR3 DNA reads TGCAGTGCCACAAAAGGAGCTCTCTCTGCAGATACGCAGTATTTT. It specifies CSATKGALSADTQYF.

This rearrangement joins TRBV3-1 to TRBJ2-7; possible D gene TRBD2, 5 bases. In germline, CDR1 is LGHDT, CDR2 YNNKEL (reference sequence). Trimming stripped 7 bases from V and 1 base from J, with 14 bases between. This CDR3 has 14 residues. This chain's CDR3 is CASISSEGSYEQYF. CDR3 nucleotides: TGTGCCAGCATCTCAAGTGAGGGATCCTACGAGCAGTACTTC.

This clonotype has only a few counts. V usage is TRBV28 and J usage is TRBJ2-7, with 10 bases identical to TRBD2. Germline CDR1 and CDR2: MDHEN and SYDVKM. V shed 6 bases, J shed 2 bases, and the junction held 22 bases outside the gene matches. The CDR3 extends over 20 amino acids. The CDR3 sequence is CASSRMRLRIAAGGTYEQYF. CDR3 nucleotide sequence: TGTGCCAGCAGCCGGATGAGACTCAGAATCGCAGCGGGAGGGACCTACGAGCAGTACTTC.

This clonotype showed up many times. The CDR3 DNA follows: TGTGCCAGCAGGCAGGGATCCGGGGAGCTGTTTTTT. It yields the protein CASRQGSGELFF. The chain combines TRBV12-3 or TRBV12-4 with TRBJ2-2, with D possibly TRBD1 on 5 matching bases. Trimming removed 6 bases at V and 6 bases at J, with 8 bases between. The CDR3 consists of 12 residues.

This clonotype was counted at least ten times. The chain has TRBV12-3 or TRBV12-4 and TRBJ2-2; TRBD1 matches 8 bases. V trimming: 6 bases; J trimming: 2 bases; junction bases outside the gene matches: 5. The CDR3 runs to 15 residues. CDR3 sequence: CASSPGTGNTGELFF. The DNA of the CDR3 is TGTGCCAGCAGCCCCGGGACAGGCAACACCGGGGAGCTGTTTTTT.

This clonotype came up a few times. The V and J genes are TRBV5-4 and TRBJ2-7; possibly TRBD1 for D (7 bases). The germline V gene has CDR1 SGHNT and CDR2 YYREEE (reference sequence). V lost 4 bases to trimming and J lost 5 bases, with 19 bases between them. This CDR3 is 15 amino acids long. The CDR3 nucleotides read TGTGCCAGCAGCCCCCGCTTCGGAGGGGGCGACGAGCAGTACTTC. The encoded protein is CASSPRFGGGDEQYF.

This clonotype was observed at least ten times. The chain recombines TRBV29-1 with TRBJ2-3; either TRBD1 or TRBD2 may fit D (6 bases each). There are 12 residues in the CDR3. Germline V gives CDR1 SQVTM, CDR2 ANQGSEA. V lost 7 bases, J lost 3 bases, and 11 bases lay in between. DNA of the CDR3: TGCAGCGGCGGGACATATACAGATACGCAGTATTTT. It is translated as CSGGTYTDTQYF.

The sample holds a few counts of this clonotype. V and J are TRBV7-2 and TRBJ1-3; no reliable D call. The CDR3 contains 13 residues. V shed 2 bases and J shed 6 bases, with 8 bases lying between them. Germline-derived CDR1 and CDR2 are SGHTA and FQGNSA. The CDR3 reads CASSLRQTNTIYF. CDR3 bases: TGTGCCAGCAGCTTACGGCAGACAAACACCATATATTTT.

This clonotype was found a few times. J is TRBJ2-7 and V is TRBV20-1, with D maybe TRBD1 (6 bases). Germline V gene sequence: CDR1 DFQATT, CDR2 SNEGSKA (reference sequence). CDR3 length: 12 amino acids. With 6 bases removed from V and 2 bases from J, the gap between germline ends came to 11 bases. CDR3 in DNA: TGCAGTGCCCCGTGGGACACCTACGAGCAGTACTTC. As protein: CSAPWDTYEQYF.

This chain links TRBV29-1 with TRBJ2-7; 7 bases are shared with TRBD1. The junction had 6 bases not matched to a gene; V was cut back by 4 bases and J by 0 bases. Germline values: CDR1 SQVTM, CDR2 ANQGSEA. The CDR3 has 14 residues. The CDR3, as DNA: TGCAGCGTTGGTTGGACAGGCTACTCCTACGAGCAGTACTTC. It yields the protein CSVGWTGYSYEQYF.

This clonotype appeared a few times. The CDR3 ends on some other residue instead of the conserved phenylalanine or tryptophan, so this is likely a read error. Because the CDR3's place on the DNA is in doubt, the DNA is left out and the CDR3 is given as listed by TCRdb. This CDR3 is CASSLPRV. This chain uses TRBV27 with TRBJ2-3. The CDR3 contains 8 residues when both ends are counted. Germline V lookup: CDR1 MNHEY, CDR2 SMNVEV (reference sequence).

This clonotype was recorded many times. V gene TRBV15 combines with J gene TRBJ2-2, with 8 positions matching TRBD1. CDR3 length equals 17 residues. V lost 2 bases and J lost 5; bases outside the gene matches: 10. Germline V CDR1 and CDR2: LNHNV, YYDKDF (reference sequence). CDR3 residues: CATSRTQWTGLTGELFF. For the CDR3, the DNA is TGTGCCACCAGCAGAACGCAGTGGACAGGGCTTACCGGGGAGCTGTTTTTT.

This clonotype was recorded many times. The rearrangement joins TRBV12-3 or TRBV12-4 to TRBJ2-2; D gene ambiguous. V was trimmed by 6 bases and J by 0 bases, leaving 11 bases between them. CDR3 length: 15 residues. In nucleotides, the CDR3 is TGTGCCAGCAGAGACTCCTTCGCGAACACCGGGGAGCTGTTTTTT. Amino acids: CASRDSFANTGELFF.

The chain uses TRBV2 and TRBJ1-5; TRBD1 matches at 11 bases. After removal of 8 bases from V and 6 bases from J, the junction contained 12 bases not matched to a gene. The germline gives CDR1 SNHLY, CDR2 FYNNEI. This CDR3 comprises 16 residues. CDR3 sequence: CASDLGGDRGGQPQHF. CDR3 nucleotides: TGTGCCAGCGACTTGGGCGGGGACAGGGGGGGTCAGCCCCAGCATTTT.

V is TRBV15 and J is TRBJ1-1; D not certain. V was trimmed by 6 bases and J by 5 bases, leaving 10 bases between them. The CDR3 covers 12 residues. CDR1 is LNHNV and CDR2 is YYDKDF in the germline V gene (reference sequence). The CDR3 DNA is TGTGCCACCAGTCCATTTGGGACTGAAGCTTTCTTT. Translation gives CATSPFGTEAFF.

The CDR3 sequence: CASSVASGINPTTEAFF. CDR3 coding DNA: TGTGCCAGCAGCGTAGCGTCAGGGATTAACCCTACCACTGAAGCTTTCTTT. The chain joins TRBV9 to TRBJ1-1; D perhaps matches TRBD1 (5 bases). This CDR3 has 17 amino acids. Per germline, CDR1 SGDLS and CDR2 YYNGEE. Trimming stripped 0 bases from V and 4 bases from J, with 19 bases between.

This clonotype was seen more than once but under ten times. This chain links TRBV12-3 or TRBV12-4 with TRBJ2-3; 9 bases agree with TRBD1. With V trimmed by 5 bases and J by 2 bases, 5 bases remained unmatched. There are 15 residues in the CDR3. The CDR3 region has the DNA TGTGCCAGCAGTATACGGGACAGGGCCACAGATACGCAGTATTTT. This gives the protein CASSIRDRATDTQYF.